This T cell receptor beta chain was identified in a study of T cell repertoires in cytomegalovirus infection. Background on the study: An indication of both CMV infection and matching HLA type came from public TCR beta signatures.

Study-wide results and limits: HLA-C-restricted CMV clonotypes gave the most frequent clonotype in two of eight donors. People with CMV and the relevant HLA were identified by cumulative public TCR beta family frequency.

On this clonotype itself: Its matching antigen is unknown.

TCRdb re-derived calls from the reads in MiXCR, one entry per CDR3 protein. The sample consists of 200,000 or so distinct CDR3 sequences, about 21% of them appearing once. The germline gives CDR1 ENHRY, CDR2 SYGVKD. The CDR3 spans 13 residues. J gave up 4 bases and V 4 bases, and 2 bases lay outside the gene matches. The sequence derives from a human donor in good health (CMV status not recorded). Some clones in this sample may be carry-over from other donors' samples. The specimen was PBMCs. The chain joins TRBV10-3 to TRBJ2-3, with 7 bases that match TRBD2. The CDR3 DNA follows: TGTGCCATCAGTGTGGCGGGGGCAGATACGCAGTATTTT. This translates into CAISVAGADTQYF.